Below, 22 T cell receptor beta chains from the same sample are listed, as sequenced in a study of T cell responses to AZD1222 COVID-19 vaccine. This table comes from immunoSEQ multiplex PCR, and its TCRdb copy is limited to in-frame clones, with some not included. The sample holds around 150,000 clones, approximately 88% seen once. Specimen: peripheral blood, collected on day 0 of AZD1222 vaccination. The receptors were sampled from an adult in good health.

The rearrangement links TRBV9 to TRBJ2-2, with 10 bases fitting TRBD2. V lost 3 bases, J lost 4 bases, and 3 bases stayed unmatched. The CDR3 loop spans 15 amino acids. Germline-derived CDR1 and CDR2 are SGDLS and YYNGEE. The CDR3 spells CASSGGLASTGELFF. CDR3 DNA: TGTGCCAGCAGCGGGGGACTAGCGAGCACCGGGGAGCTGTTTTTT.

A remark on this clone: Other nucleotide sequences from this sample produce the same CDR3. J is TRBJ1-1 and V is TRBV19; D gene uncertain. V was clipped by 3 bases and J by 1 base, with 6 bases between them. Germline V gene lookup returns CDR1 LNHDA and CDR2 SQIVND (reference sequence). The length of the CDR3 is 13 residues. The CDR3 DNA follows: TGTGCCAGTAGTATTTGGGGGAACACTGAAGCTTTCTTT. It is translated as CASSIWGNTEAFF.

The chain links TRBV7-9 to TRBJ2-1; D is possibly TRBD1 or TRBD2 (5 bases each). Germline CDR1 and CDR2: SEHNR and FQNEAQ (reference sequence). CDR3 length: 18 amino acids. Deletions cut 5 bases from V and 0 bases from J, with 20 bases between. The chain's CDR3 is CASSDPYRDLSSYNEQFF. CDR3 bases: TGTGCCAGCAGCGACCCGTATAGGGACCTGAGCTCCTACAATGAGCAGTTCTTC.

This sequence joins TRBV11-2 and TRBJ2-1; D is perhaps TRBD2 (5 bases). V lost 0 bases and J 3 bases, leaving 15 bases between the germline ends. The CDR3 is 17 amino acids. The germline CDR1 and CDR2 sequences are SGHAT and FQNNGV. CDR3 amino acids: CASSLDLSREYYNEQFF. The CDR3 coding sequence is TGTGCCAGCAGCTTAGATCTATCGAGGGAGTACTACAATGAGCAGTTCTTC.

This sequence joins TRBV6-1 and TRBJ2-3, with 7 nucleotides matching TRBD2. V lost 2 bases and J lost 2; bases outside the gene matches: 4. The CDR3 is 15 residues long. Germline V gives CDR1 MNHNS, CDR2 SASEGT. The CDR3 DNA reads as TGTGCCAGCAGTGAACCTAGCGGTTACACAGATACGCAGTATTTT. This translates into CASSEPSGYTDTQYF.

The V gene is TRBV20-1, the J gene TRBJ2-1; no definite D call. Trimming took off 0 bases at V and 12 bases at J, with 9 bases between the two ends. This CDR3 is 11 amino acids long. Germline V gives CDR1 DFQATT, CDR2 SNEGSKA (reference sequence). Written as DNA, the CDR3 is TGCAGTGCTAGAGATCAAGTGGGGCAGTTCTTC. Translation: CSARDQVGQFF.

Note on this clone: Other DNA variants within this sample encode the same CDR3. CDR3 DNA: TGTGCCTGGAGTGTAGTTGCCTATTCCTACAATGAGCAGTTCTTC. Encoded protein: CAWSVVAYSYNEQFF. The rearrangement uses TRBV30 and TRBJ2-1; D remains unclear. V lost 0 bases and J lost 1, with 10 bases in between. The CDR3 runs to 15 residues. Germline values: CDR1 GTSNPN, CDR2 SVGIG (reference sequence).

V gene TRBV27 combines with J gene TRBJ1-2; no clear D. The CDR3 runs to 12 residues. The ends were cut back, 8 bases at V and 8 bases at J, with 15 bases in the middle. CDR1 MNHEY and CDR2 SMNVEV come from the germline V gene (reference sequence). CDR3 amino acids: CASGSNPGGYTF. Written as DNA, the CDR3 is TGTGCCAGCGGGTCAAATCCGGGGGGCTACACCTTC.

The gene calls are TRBV15 and TRBJ2-7; possible D gene TRBD2, 6 bases. V was clipped by 0 bases and J by 3 bases, with 15 bases between them. This CDR3 contains 16 residues. Germline CDR1 and CDR2: LNHNV and YYDKDF (reference sequence). CDR3 DNA: TGTGCCACCAGCAGAGATCTAACCGGGACTCTCTACGAGCAGTACTTC. Protein: CATSRDLTGTLYEQYF.

The chain combines TRBV27 with TRBJ1-2; D is uncertain. V was shortened by 3 bases and J by 0 bases, with 23 bases between the two germline ends. Germline V gene lookup returns CDR1 MNHEY and CDR2 SMNVEV (reference sequence). The CDR3 loop spans 19 amino acids. CDR3 bases: TGTGCCAGCAGTTTTAGTAGTCACCCGGGGAAATGGGCTAACTATGGCTACACCTTC. This translates into CASSFSSHPGKWANYGYTF.

V is TRBV27 and J is TRBJ1-6, with 9 positions matching TRBD1. Trimming took 5 bases from V and 7 from J; bases not matched to a gene: 3. The CDR3 is 14 residues long. CDR1 MNHEY and CDR2 SMNVEV come from the germline V gene (reference sequence). The CDR3 reads CASSPGTGNSPLHF. The CDR3 nucleotides are TGTGCCAGCAGTCCCGGGACAGGGAATTCACCCCTCCACTTT.

The rearrangement joins TRBV7-3 to TRBJ1-2; 10 bases fit TRBD1. CDR1 SGHTA and CDR2 FQGTGA come from the germline V gene. This CDR3 comprises 13 residues. With V trimmed by 5 bases and J by 8 bases, 5 bases remained unmatched. The CDR3 sequence: CASSVGTGVGYTF. The CDR3 coding sequence is TGTGCCAGCAGCGTTGGGACAGGGGTCGGCTACACCTTC.

This chain uses TRBV10-3 with TRBJ2-7; 8 bases are a match to TRBD1. Unmatched junction bases numbered 4, after V lost 4 bases and J lost 2 bases. The CDR3 has 14 residues. CDR1 ENHRY and CDR2 SYGVKD come from the germline V gene. CDR3 amino acids: CAISAETGAYEQYF. As DNA, the CDR3 is TGTGCCATCAGTGCTGAGACAGGGGCCTACGAGCAGTACTTC.

V is TRBV30 and J is TRBJ2-5, with TRBD2 identical over 8 bases. CDR3 length: 13 residues. Germline V gives CDR1 GTSNPN, CDR2 SVGIG (reference sequence). V shed 2 bases and J 4 bases; nucleotides not matched to a gene: 3. DNA of the CDR3: TGTGCCTGGAGTACTCTAGCGGGAGAGACCCAGTACTTC. It is translated as CAWSTLAGETQYF.

The chain has TRBV6-5 and TRBJ2-7; a weak D match, TRBD1 (6 bases). V was cut by 2 bases and J by 1 base, with 15 bases left in between. The CDR3 length is 16 residues. CDR1 and CDR2 from the germline V gene are MNHEY and SVGAGI. The DNA for the CDR3 is TGTGCCAGCAGTTACATGGGCCGGCAGGGGTCCTACGAGCAGTACTTC. This sequence encodes CASSYMGRQGSYEQYF.

The chain employs TRBV4-2 and TRBJ1-3; D remains ambiguous. The CDR3 extends over 15 amino acids. The germline gives CDR1 LGHNA, CDR2 YNFKEQ. Trimming removed 2 bases at V and 0 bases at J, with 8 bases between. The CDR3 reads CASSQTLSSGNTIYF. CDR3 nucleotide sequence: TGTGCCAGCAGCCAAACCCTGAGCTCTGGAAACACCATATATTTT.

In DNA form, the CDR3 reads TGTGCCATCGGAAACCCCAATGGAAACACCATATATTTT. This codes for CAIGNPNGNTIYF. The chain carries TRBV10-3 and TRBJ1-3, with no clear D. Germline CDR1 ENHRY, CDR2 SYGVKD. V was pared by 8 bases and J by 3 bases, with 11 bases between. This CDR3 has 13 amino acids.

The chain is built from TRBV6-1 and TRBJ1-4; the D is unclear. V lost 2 bases and J 4 bases, leaving 8 bases between the germline ends. The CDR3 totals 14 residues. The germline gives CDR1 MNHNS, CDR2 SASEGT. The CDR3 spells CASSEWVRNEKLFF. Here the CDR3 DNA reads TGTGCCAGCAGTGAATGGGTGCGTAATGAAAAACTGTTTTTT.

This CDR3 is CASSLVGPDEKLFF. The CDR3 DNA reads as TGCGCCAGCAGCCTGGTGGGCCCAGATGAAAAACTGTTTTTT. The chain links TRBV5-1 to TRBJ1-4, with no clear D. V gave up 4 bases and J gave up 6 bases, with 13 bases separating them. The CDR3 runs 14 residues. The germline CDR1 and CDR2 sequences are SGHRS and YFSETQ.

V and J are TRBV24-1 and TRBJ1-4; D gene ambiguous. Germline V gene data show CDR1 as KGHDR and CDR2 as SFDVKD. The CDR3 spans 12 residues. V was cut by 7 bases and J by 3 bases, with 5 bases left in between. DNA of the CDR3: TGTGCCACCAGGGACGCTAATGAAAAACTGTTTTTT. Encoded protein: CATRDANEKLFF.

V is TRBV2 and J is TRBJ1-2; TRBD1 is a possible D gene (6 bases). There are 14 residues in the CDR3. V lost 6 bases and J 6 bases, leaving 17 bases between the germline ends. Germline V gives CDR1 SNHLY, CDR2 FYNNEI. CDR3 coding DNA: TGTGCCAGCAGCCAAGACCCAGGGGCGGATGGCTACACCTTC. It specifies CASSQDPGADGYTF.

This clone has only a few counts. The V gene is TRBV6-6, the J gene TRBJ1-1; D may be TRBD1 (6 bases). CDR1 MNHNY and CDR2 SVGAGI come from the germline V gene (reference sequence). The CDR3 totals 15 residues. The V gene lost 5 bases and the J gene lost 0 bases, with 13 bases spanning the gap. The CDR3: CASSLDSSLNTEAFF. The CDR3, as DNA: TGTGCCAGCAGTCTGGACAGCTCACTGAACACTGAAGCTTTCTTT.